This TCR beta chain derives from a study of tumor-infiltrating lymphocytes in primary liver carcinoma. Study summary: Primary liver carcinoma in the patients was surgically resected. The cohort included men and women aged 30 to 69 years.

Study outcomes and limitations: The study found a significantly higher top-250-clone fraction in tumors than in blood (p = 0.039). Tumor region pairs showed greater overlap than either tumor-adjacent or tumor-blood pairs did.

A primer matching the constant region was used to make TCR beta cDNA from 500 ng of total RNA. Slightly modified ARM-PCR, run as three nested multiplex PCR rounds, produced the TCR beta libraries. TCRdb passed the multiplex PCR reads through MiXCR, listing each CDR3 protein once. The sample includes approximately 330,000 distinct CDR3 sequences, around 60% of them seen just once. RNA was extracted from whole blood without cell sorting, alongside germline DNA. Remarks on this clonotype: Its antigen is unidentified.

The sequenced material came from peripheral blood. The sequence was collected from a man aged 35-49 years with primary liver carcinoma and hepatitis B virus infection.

CDR3 region: CASSLIGQGQDSGANVLTF. CDR3 nucleotide sequence: TGTGCCAGCAGCTTAATAGGCCAGGGACAGGATAGTGGGGCCAACGTCCTGACTTTC. The V gene is TRBV11-2, the J gene TRBJ2-6, with 8 bases identical to TRBD1. The CDR3 is made up of 19 amino acids. Germline CDR1 is SGHAT and CDR2 is FQNNGV. Losses at the gene ends were 2 bases for V and 3 bases for J; bases not matched to a gene: 12.